The entry below describes one T cell receptor beta chain. The data were obtained in a study of CD4 T cells in relation to SARS-CoV-2 and coronaviruses. Study-wide context: Convalescent donors were aged about 21 to 75, with median around 40 years.

Sequenced by immunoSEQ multiplex PCR; TCRdb stores in-frame clones only, minus some. This sample has around 11,000 clones, with about nine tenths found just once. V lost 1 base to trimming and J lost 5 bases, with 3 bases between them. The length of the CDR3 is 11 residues. Germline values: CDR1 SGHAT, CDR2 FQNNGV. The sequenced material came from naive CD4+ T cells from PBMCs. The sample's subset: naive CD4+ T cells isolated by negative enrichment. This TCR was sampled from an adult with COVID-19. The J gene is TRBJ2-7, the V gene TRBV11-2, with unresolved D. The chain's CDR3 is CASSLGNEQYF. The CDR3 DNA is TGTGCCAGCAGCTTAGGGAACGAGCAGTACTTC.